This TCR beta chain appears in the sequencing data of a study of OX40 agonist ivuxolimab in advanced cancers. Study outcomes and limitations: In a subset of nonresponders, normalized T-cell clonal expansion was also low. The CD4+ and CD8+ T cells in the blood had expanded clonally by week 6 at 0.1 to 3.0 mg/kg.

In the case of this clone: Its antigen remains unidentified.

Germline CDR1 and CDR2: MDHEN and SYDVKM. The CDR3 extends over 16 amino acids. V trimming: 2 bases; J trimming: 4 bases; junction bases outside the gene matches: 7. It was autoimmune disease history or systemic immunosuppression that excluded patients. The table came from immunoSEQ multiplex PCR; TCRdb's copy has only in-frame clones and leaves some out. There are 40,000 to 45,000 clones in the sample; about 86% occur only once, and 21% lies in the top ten. The sequence was obtained from an adult with an advanced solid tumor such as melanoma, head and neck, liver or kidney cancer. Source: CD4+ or CD8+ T cells sorted from blood, taken in a trial of the OX40 agonist ivuxolimab. The chain employs TRBV28 and TRBJ1-1; the match to TRBD1 covers 10 bases. CDR3 amino acids: CASSLKTGGAGTEAFF. The CDR3 DNA reads as TGTGCCAGCAGTTTAAAGACAGGGGGCGCAGGCACTGAAGCTTTCTTT.